A single sample gave rise to the 7 T cell receptor beta chains below, sequenced in a study of blood T cell repertoires in COVID-19. Sequenced by immunoSEQ multiplex PCR; TCRdb stores in-frame clones only, minus some. The data contain fewer than 150,000 clones, roughly four fifths of them seen just once; the ten biggest clones take up 4% to 5%. The sequenced material came from peripheral blood. These receptors were taken from a woman older than 75 with acute or convalescent COVID-19.

V is TRBV10-3 and J is TRBJ1-6, with 11 bases fitting TRBD1. The CDR3 totals 14 residues. The V gene's germline CDR1 is ENHRY and CDR2 SYGVKD. V lost 6 bases to trimming and J lost 10 bases; unmatched junction nucleotides: 5. The DNA for the CDR3 is TGTGCCATCAGAGGGACAGGGGGAAGGTCACCCCTCCACTTT. It is translated as CAIRGTGGRSPLHF.

This clone came up a few times. The DNA for the CDR3 is TGTGCCAGCAGCCCCCACTATAGGGGGAACTATGGCTACACCTTC. Protein: CASSPHYRGNYGYTF. The gene calls are TRBV7-2 and TRBJ1-2; possibly TRBD1 for D (6 bases). This CDR3 is 15 amino acids long. Trimming cost V 5 bases and J 2 bases, with 15 bases left between them. Germline V gives CDR1 SGHTA, CDR2 FQGNSA.

J is TRBJ1-4 and V is TRBV28; D ambiguous. The CDR3 is 15 amino acids. Per the germline V gene, CDR1 is MDHEN and CDR2 is SYDVKM. The V end was cut by 5 bases, the J end by 8 bases, with 18 bases between. The CDR3: CASSPSPPRLEKLFF. CDR3 in DNA: TGTGCCAGCAGTCCTTCACCCCCCCGTCTAGAAAAACTGTTTTTT.

The chain employs TRBV6-1 and TRBJ1-1, with a possible D match to TRBD1 (5 bases). CDR3 length: 14 amino acids. The V end lost 3 bases, the J end lost 3 bases, and 11 bases lay between the germline ends. Germline V gives CDR1 MNHNS, CDR2 SASEGT. The CDR3 reads CASSDIGGDTEAFF. DNA of the CDR3: TGTGCCAGCAGTGACATTGGGGGGGACACTGAAGCTTTCTTT.

The chain recombines TRBV6-5 with TRBJ1-1; D may be TRBD1 (6 bases). The V end lost 8 bases, the J end lost 3 bases, and 13 bases lay between the germline ends. Germline V gives CDR1 MNHEY, CDR2 SVGAGI. This CDR3 is 13 amino acids long. CDR3: CASAGNRDTEAFF. The CDR3 DNA sequence: TGTGCCAGCGCGGGCAACAGGGACACTGAAGCTTTCTTT.

The chain is built from TRBV3-1 (or the pseudogene TRBV3-2) and TRBJ2-3, with D possibly being TRBD2 (6 bases). The germline V and J ends were trimmed by 7 bases and 4 bases, with 33 bases remaining between them. Germline values: CDR1 LGHDT, CDR2 YNNKEL (reference sequence). The CDR3 runs to 20 residues. CDR3 sequence reads: CASTFTRWQGGMSGSDTQYF. The CDR3 bases are TGTGCCAGCACCTTTACTAGATGGCAGGGAGGAATGTCAGGGTCAGATACGCAGTATTTT.

V and J are TRBV3-1 (or the pseudogene TRBV3-2) and TRBJ1-6; D might be TRBD1 (6 bases). The CDR3 is made up of 15 amino acids. CDR1 LGHDT and CDR2 YNNKEL come from the germline V gene (reference sequence). The ends were cut back, 0 bases at V and 9 bases at J, with 12 bases in the middle. The CDR3 reads CASSQDLGASSPLHF. The CDR3 nucleotides read TGTGCCAGCAGCCAAGATCTGGGGGCGAGTTCACCCCTCCACTTT.